A selection of T cell receptor beta chains follows, all from one sample in a study of cytomegalovirus exposure and HLA in healthy donors. Repertoires were generated with immunoSEQ multiplex PCR, while TCRdb's copy carries only in-frame clones and drops some. The sample yields some 330,000 clones, just over 85% seen once. The sequenced sample was PBMCs. The receptors here all came from a woman in her late teens or twenties in good health and CMV-seronegative. Each CDR3 is given with its conserved first and last residue. The order of the fields is V gene, J gene, D gene, clone size, CDR3 DNA, CDR3 protein. The D gene is left open where the match is weak. Not all rows give a size; the values are once, few, many and, for expanded clones, a class.

V gene: TRBV5-4; J gene: TRBJ2-1; D gene: TRBD2; clone size: -; CDR3 DNA: TGTGCCAGCAGCTTGGAGCTAGCGGGCAATGAGCAGTTCTTC; CDR3 protein: CASSLELAGNEQFF
V gene: TRBV5-4; J gene: TRBJ1-1; D gene: TRBD1; clone size: -; CDR3 DNA: TGTGCCAGCAGCTATGGGACAGGGGGAATTCGGGAAGCTTTCTTT; CDR3 protein: CASSYGTGGIREAFF
V gene: TRBV4-2; J gene: TRBJ2-7; D gene: TRBD2; clone size: -; CDR3 DNA: TGTGCCAGTGGGACTAGCGGGAGCACCCACGAGCAGTACTTC; CDR3 protein: CASGTSGSTHEQYF
V gene: TRBV4-2; J gene: TRBJ2-7; D gene: TRBD2; clone size: few; CDR3 DNA: TGTGCCAGCAGCCAAGAGGGACTAGCCAACTCCTACGAGCAGTACTTC; CDR3 protein: CASSQEGLANSYEQYF
V gene: TRBV29-1; J gene: TRBJ2-3; D gene: TRBD2; clone size: -; CDR3 DNA: TGCAGCGCAGAGGGACTAGCGGGAGAGTTTGGAACAGATACGCAGTATTTT; CDR3 protein: CSAEGLAGEFGTDTQYF
V gene: TRBV12-2; J gene: TRBJ2-7; D gene: -; clone size: once; CDR3 DNA: TGTGCAAGTCGCGACGGACGCGCGGGATCCTACGAGCAGTACTTC; CDR3 protein: CASRDGRAGSYEQYF
V gene: TRBV19; J gene: TRBJ2-2; D gene: -; clone size: -; CDR3 DNA: TGTGCCAGTAGTATAGAACTAGCCGGCACCGGGGAGCTGTTTTTT; CDR3 protein: CASSIELAGTGELFF
V gene: TRBV5-6; J gene: TRBJ2-1; D gene: TRBD2; clone size: -; CDR3 DNA: TGTGCCAGCAGCCCCGGTCCTAGCGGGAGCGGTGGTGAGCAGTTCTTC; CDR3 protein: CASSPGPSGSGGEQFF
V gene: TRBV4-3; J gene: TRBJ1-1; D gene: -; clone size: -; CDR3 DNA: TGCGCCAGCAGCAAGAACACAGGGCGGACTGAAGCTTTCTTT; CDR3 protein: CASSKNTGRTEAFF
V gene: TRBV6-5; J gene: TRBJ1-5; D gene: TRBD1; clone size: -; CDR3 DNA: TGTGCCAGCAGTTTACAGGGGAGTCAGCCCCAGCATTTT; CDR3 protein: CASSLQGSQPQHF
V gene: TRBV6-5; J gene: TRBJ2-7; D gene: -; clone size: once; CDR3 DNA: TGTGCCAGCAGTTACTCGGAGGACTACGAGCAGTACTTC; CDR3 protein: CASSYSEDYEQYF
V gene: TRBV7-9; J gene: TRBJ2-3; D gene: -; clone size: -; CDR3 DNA: TGTGCCAGCAGCTTAGAGGGGTATTTGCTCACGTATTTT; CDR3 protein: CASSLEGYLLTYF
V gene: TRBV28; J gene: TRBJ1-2; D gene: -; clone size: once; CDR3 DNA: TGTGCCACTCCGGGGGGGTCGAATATCTATGGCTACACCTTC; CDR3 protein: CATPGGSNIYGYTF
V gene: TRBV28; J gene: TRBJ2-1; D gene: -; clone size: -; CDR3 DNA: TGTGCCAGCACCCCTATCCCCCGAGATGAGCAGTTCTTC; CDR3 protein: CASTPIPRDEQFF
V gene: TRBV19; J gene: TRBJ2-7; D gene: TRBD2; clone size: -; CDR3 DNA: TGTGCCAGTAGCCGACTAGCGGGAGGATCCTCCTACGAGCAGTACTTC; CDR3 protein: CASSRLAGGSSYEQYF
V gene: TRBV19; J gene: TRBJ2-7; D gene: TRBD2; clone size: -; CDR3 DNA: TGTGCCAGTATCGGCGGGAGTGGCTACGAGCAGTACTTC; CDR3 protein: CASIGGSGYEQYF
V gene: TRBV15; J gene: TRBJ2-3; D gene: TRBD2; clone size: -; CDR3 DNA: TGTGCCTCCGGCCCGGGGGGGAGAAACACAGATACGCAGTATTTT; CDR3 protein: CASGPGGRNTDTQYF
V gene: TRBV5-8; J gene: TRBJ2-7; D gene: TRBD2; clone size: -; CDR3 DNA: TGTGCCAGCAGCCGTGCCGGGACTAGCGGGGTGTACGAGCAGTACTTC; CDR3 protein: CASSRAGTSGVYEQYF
V gene: TRBV10-3; J gene: TRBJ2-1; D gene: -; clone size: -; CDR3 DNA: TGTGCCACCCTTGCGGGACCGAACAATGAGCAGTTCTTC; CDR3 protein: CATLAGPNNEQFF
V gene: TRBV19; J gene: TRBJ2-7; D gene: TRBD1; clone size: -; CDR3 DNA: TGTGCCAGTAGTACGGCCGGGACAGTCTCCTACGAGCAGTACTTC; CDR3 protein: CASSTAGTVSYEQYF
V gene: TRBV2; J gene: TRBJ2-7; D gene: -; clone size: -; CDR3 DNA: TGTGCCAGCAGTGCCCCTTTTGAGCAGTACTTC; CDR3 protein: CASSAPFEQYF
V gene: TRBV9; J gene: TRBJ1-2; D gene: TRBD1; clone size: -; CDR3 DNA: TGTGCCAGCAGCGTAGCTGAGACAGGGATCAATGGCTACACCTTC; CDR3 protein: CASSVAETGINGYTF
V gene: TRBV27; J gene: TRBJ2-7; D gene: TRBD2; clone size: once; CDR3 DNA: TGTGCCAGCCGGGCGGCGGGAGGATTCTCCTACGAGCAGTACTTC; CDR3 protein: CASRAAGGFSYEQYF
V gene: TRBV20-1; J gene: TRBJ1-4; D gene: -; clone size: -; CDR3 DNA: TGCAGTGCGGGCCGAAATGAAAAACTGTTTTTT; CDR3 protein: CSAGRNEKLFF
V gene: TRBV11-2; J gene: TRBJ1-2; D gene: TRBD1; clone size: -; CDR3 DNA: TGTGCCAGCAGCTTATCAGGGACAGACTATGGCTACACCTTC; CDR3 protein: CASSLSGTDYGYTF
V gene: TRBV28; J gene: TRBJ1-2; D gene: -; clone size: -; CDR3 DNA: TGTGCCAGCAGTTTAGTTAGGCAGGATTATGGCTACACCTTC; CDR3 protein: CASSLVRQDYGYTF
V gene: TRBV7-6; J gene: TRBJ2-1; D gene: TRBD2; clone size: -; CDR3 DNA: TGTGCCAGCAGCTTAAGGCTAGCGGGAGATTGGCAGTTCTTC; CDR3 protein: CASSLRLAGDWQFF
V gene: TRBV7-2; J gene: TRBJ1-5; D gene: -; clone size: few; CDR3 DNA: TGTGCCAGCAGCCGCAGTTACCGGGCGGGATATAGCAATCAGCCCCAGCATTTT; CDR3 protein: CASSRSYRAGYSNQPQHF
V gene: TRBV7-9; J gene: TRBJ2-5; D gene: -; clone size: -; CDR3 DNA: TGTGCCAGCAGCCGTGGGGCGGAACAAGAGACCCAGTACTTC; CDR3 protein: CASSRGAEQETQYF
V gene: TRBV29-1; J gene: TRBJ2-3; D gene: TRBD2; clone size: -; CDR3 DNA: TGCAGCGTTGAAGATGGAGTAGCGGGGCGCACAGATACGCAGTATTTT; CDR3 protein: CSVEDGVAGRTDTQYF
V gene: TRBV7-9; J gene: TRBJ2-1; D gene: -; clone size: -; CDR3 DNA: TGTGCCAGCAGGACCCCGAGGGAGATCCCCTACAATGAGCAGTTCTTC; CDR3 protein: CASRTPREIPYNEQFF
V gene: TRBV19; J gene: TRBJ1-2; D gene: TRBD1; clone size: once; CDR3 DNA: TGTGCCGGTAAATGGACAGGTGGAGGCTACACCTTC; CDR3 protein: CAGKWTGGGYTF
V gene: TRBV9; J gene: TRBJ2-1; D gene: -; clone size: -; CDR3 DNA: TGTGCCAGCAGCGAAATTCCGGGAGAAGGAATCGATGAGCAGTTCTTC; CDR3 protein: CASSEIPGEGIDEQFF
V gene: TRBV19; J gene: TRBJ1-5; D gene: -; clone size: -; CDR3 DNA: TGTGCCAGTAATCACGGGGCAAGGGGAGGCCAGCATTTT; CDR3 protein: CASNHGARGGQHF
V gene: TRBV6-6; J gene: TRBJ2-1; D gene: TRBD2; clone size: -; CDR3 DNA: TGTGCCAGCAGTTACTCGGCGGGGGGGTACAATGAGCAGTTCTTC; CDR3 protein: CASSYSAGGYNEQFF
V gene: TRBV7-9; J gene: TRBJ2-3; D gene: TRBD1; clone size: -; CDR3 DNA: TGTGCCAGCAGCCCTCGACAGGGTTCTAGCACAGATACGCAGTATTTT; CDR3 protein: CASSPRQGSSTDTQYF
V gene: TRBV4-3; J gene: TRBJ1-3; D gene: TRBD1; clone size: -; CDR3 DNA: TGCGCCAGCAGCCACTCAGGGGGCTCTGGAAACACCATATATTTT; CDR3 protein: CASSHSGGSGNTIYF
V gene: TRBV9; J gene: TRBJ2-1; D gene: TRBD2; clone size: once; CDR3 DNA: TGTGCCAGCAGCGGCGGGGGACTAGCGGGCTCCTACAATGAGCAGTTCTTC; CDR3 protein: CASSGGGLAGSYNEQFF
V gene: TRBV10-2; J gene: TRBJ2-1; D gene: -; clone size: -; CDR3 DNA: TGCGCCACCCGGTCAGGAGGTACAGCCTACAATGAGCAGTTCTTC; CDR3 protein: CATRSGGTAYNEQFF
V gene: TRBV10-3; J gene: TRBJ1-2; D gene: -; clone size: -; CDR3 DNA: TGTGCCATCGAGGTCAACTATGGCTACACCTTC; CDR3 protein: CAIEVNYGYTF